This entry concerns a single T cell receptor beta chain. Its antigen is as yet unknown. The data stem from a study of T cell responses to AZD1222 COVID-19 vaccine. Findings and limits, study-wide: When two AZD1222 doses had been given, Spike-specific TCR breadth and depth rose.

This table comes from immunoSEQ multiplex PCR, and its TCRdb copy is limited to in-frame clones, with some not included. The table has about 100,000 clones, more than 75% seen once; the top ten hold roughly 4.2%. The V gene's germline CDR1 is SGHTA and CDR2 FQGNSA. With 5 bases removed from V and 1 base from J, the gap between germline ends came to 17 bases. The CDR3 covers 16 residues. The sample was peripheral blood, taken on day 0 of MenACWY control vaccination. This clonotype originated in an adult in good health. The chain carries TRBV7-2 and TRBJ1-1; no firm D call. The CDR3 is CASSLMPVGENTEAFF. The CDR3 DNA reads as TGTGCCAGCAGCCTGATGCCGGTGGGAGAGAACACTGAAGCTTTCTTT.